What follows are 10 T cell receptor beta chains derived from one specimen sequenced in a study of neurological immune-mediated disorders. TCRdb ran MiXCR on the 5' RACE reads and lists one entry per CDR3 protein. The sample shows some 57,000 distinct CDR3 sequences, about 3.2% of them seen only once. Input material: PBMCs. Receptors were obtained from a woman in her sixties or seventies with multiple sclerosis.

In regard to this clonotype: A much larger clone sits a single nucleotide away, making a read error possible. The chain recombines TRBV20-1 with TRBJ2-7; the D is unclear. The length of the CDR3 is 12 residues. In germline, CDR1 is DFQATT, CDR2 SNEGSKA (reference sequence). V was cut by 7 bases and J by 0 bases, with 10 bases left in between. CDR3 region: CSDRRYSYEQYF. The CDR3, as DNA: TGCAGTGATAGGCGCTACTCCTACGAGCAGTACTTC.

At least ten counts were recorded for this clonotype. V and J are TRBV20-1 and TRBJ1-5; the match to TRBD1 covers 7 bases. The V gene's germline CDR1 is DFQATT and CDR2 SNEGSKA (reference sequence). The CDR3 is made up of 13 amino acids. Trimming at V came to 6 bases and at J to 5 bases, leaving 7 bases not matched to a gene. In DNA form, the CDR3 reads TGCAGTGCAGCAGGGACAGTCCATCAGCCCCAGCATTTT. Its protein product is CSAAGTVHQPQHF.

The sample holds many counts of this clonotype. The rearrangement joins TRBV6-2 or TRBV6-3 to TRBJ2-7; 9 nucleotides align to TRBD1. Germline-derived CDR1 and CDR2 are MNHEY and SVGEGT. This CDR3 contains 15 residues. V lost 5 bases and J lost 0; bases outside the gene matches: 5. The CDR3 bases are TGTGCCAGCAGTGGACAGGGGACAAGCTCCTACGAGCAGTACTTC. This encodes CASSGQGTSSYEQYF.

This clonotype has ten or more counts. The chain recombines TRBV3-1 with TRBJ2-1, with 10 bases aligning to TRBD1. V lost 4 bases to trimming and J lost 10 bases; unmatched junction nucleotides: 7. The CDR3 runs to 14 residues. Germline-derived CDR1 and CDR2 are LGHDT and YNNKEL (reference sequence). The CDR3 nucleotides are TGTGCCAGCAGCCCCCGGGACAGGGGTCAGGAGCAGTTCTTC. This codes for CASSPRDRGQEQFF.

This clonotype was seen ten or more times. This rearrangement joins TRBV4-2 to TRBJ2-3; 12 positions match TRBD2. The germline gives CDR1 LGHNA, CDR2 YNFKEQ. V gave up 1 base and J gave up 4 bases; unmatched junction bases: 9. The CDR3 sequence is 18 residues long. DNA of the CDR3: TGTGCCAGCAGCCAAGTCGCCATACTAGCGGGGGGCGCAGATACGCAGTATTTT. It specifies CASSQVAILAGGADTQYF.

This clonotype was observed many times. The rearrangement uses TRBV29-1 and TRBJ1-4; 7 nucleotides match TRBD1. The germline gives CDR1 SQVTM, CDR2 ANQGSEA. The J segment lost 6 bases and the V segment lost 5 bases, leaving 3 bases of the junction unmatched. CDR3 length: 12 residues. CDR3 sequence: CSVSRGDEKLFF. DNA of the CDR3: TGCAGCGTTAGCAGGGGGGATGAAAAACTGTTTTTT.

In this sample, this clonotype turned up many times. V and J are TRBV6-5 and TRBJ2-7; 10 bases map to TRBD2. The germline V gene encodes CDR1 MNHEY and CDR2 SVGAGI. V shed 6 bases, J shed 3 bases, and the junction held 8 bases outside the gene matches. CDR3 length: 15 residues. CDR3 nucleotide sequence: TGTGCCAGCAGACGCGCACTAGCGGGGAACTACGAGCAGTACTTC. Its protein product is CASRRALAGNYEQYF.

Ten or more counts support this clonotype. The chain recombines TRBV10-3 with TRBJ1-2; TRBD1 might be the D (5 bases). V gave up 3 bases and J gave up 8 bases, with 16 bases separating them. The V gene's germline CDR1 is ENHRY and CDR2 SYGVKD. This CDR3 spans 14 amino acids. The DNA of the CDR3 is TGTGCCATCAGTGAAGGTGCAGGGCCGGACGGCTACACCTTC. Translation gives CAISEGAGPDGYTF.

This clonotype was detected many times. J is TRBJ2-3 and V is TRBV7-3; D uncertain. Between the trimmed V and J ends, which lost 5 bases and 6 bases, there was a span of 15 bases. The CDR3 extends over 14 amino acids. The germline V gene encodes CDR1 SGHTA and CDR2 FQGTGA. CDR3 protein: CASSPSSYSDTQYF. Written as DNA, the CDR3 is TGTGCCAGCAGCCCCTCCTCTTATTCGGATACGCAGTATTTT.

The CDR3 spells CASTQQGGTEAFF. The CDR3 DNA follows: TGCGCCAGCACCCAACAGGGGGGGACTGAAGCTTTCTTT. This sequence joins TRBV5-1 and TRBJ1-1; 8 bases line up with TRBD1. Trimming took 6 bases from V and 5 from J; bases not matched to a gene: 6. CDR1 is SGHRS and CDR2 is YFSETQ in the germline V gene. The CDR3 consists of 13 residues.